This TCR beta chain was sequenced for a study of blood T cell repertoires in COVID-19. Study summary: COVID-19 samples, acute and convalescent, were from the United States, Italy and Spain. PBMCs, B-cell-depleted T cells, or T cells were the source of the cDNA or gDNA that made up the material.

CDR1 and CDR2 (germline): LGHNA, YSLEER. This CDR3 is 15 amino acids long. V lost 0 bases, J lost 6 bases, and 11 bases lay in between. Authors' methods: Reference gene primer amplification gave nucleated cell count estimates. Clones were read by immunoSEQ multiplex PCR, and TCRdb kept only the in-frame ones, dropping some. Clonal size and the V and J genes are those of that table, whereas D and trimming came from the DNA. The sample consists of about 400,000 clones, roughly 87% of them appearing once. Cohort allocation depended upon clinical history that participants reported. This clonotype was obtained from a woman aged 18-29 years with acute COVID-19. This chain joins TRBV4-3 and TRBJ2-2; D unclear. The sample taken for sequencing was PBMCs or T cells enriched from blood (not recorded which). The CDR3 bases are TGCGCCAGCAGCCAAGATCCAGTGTGGTCCGGGGAGCTGTTTTTT. It encodes CASSQDPVWSGELFF.